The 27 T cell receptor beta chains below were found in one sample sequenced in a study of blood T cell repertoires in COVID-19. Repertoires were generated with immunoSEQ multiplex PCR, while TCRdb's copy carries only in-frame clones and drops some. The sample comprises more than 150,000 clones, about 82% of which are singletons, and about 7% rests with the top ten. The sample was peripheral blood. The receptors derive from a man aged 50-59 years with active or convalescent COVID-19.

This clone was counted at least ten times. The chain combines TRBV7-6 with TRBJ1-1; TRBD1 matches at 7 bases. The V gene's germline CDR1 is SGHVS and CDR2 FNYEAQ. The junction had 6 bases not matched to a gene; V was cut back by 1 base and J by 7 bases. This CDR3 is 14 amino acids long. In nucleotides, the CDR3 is TGTGCCAGCAGCTTAGAAGAGACAGGGATTGAAGCTTTCTTT. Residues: CASSLEETGIEAFF.

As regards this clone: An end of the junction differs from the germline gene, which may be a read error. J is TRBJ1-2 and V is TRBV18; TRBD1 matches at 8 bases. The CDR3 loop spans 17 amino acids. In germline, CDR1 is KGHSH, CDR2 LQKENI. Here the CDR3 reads CASLPHQGAGGGCGYTF. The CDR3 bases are TGTGCCAGCTTACCACATCAGGGGGCAGGGGGCGGTTGCGGCTACACCTTC.

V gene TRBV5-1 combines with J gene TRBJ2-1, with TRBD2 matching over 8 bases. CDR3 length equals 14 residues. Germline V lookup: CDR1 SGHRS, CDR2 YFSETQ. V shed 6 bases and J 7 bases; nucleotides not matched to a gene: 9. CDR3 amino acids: CASTAGLATNEQFF. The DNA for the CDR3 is TGCGCCAGCACAGCCGGACTAGCTACAAATGAGCAGTTCTTC.

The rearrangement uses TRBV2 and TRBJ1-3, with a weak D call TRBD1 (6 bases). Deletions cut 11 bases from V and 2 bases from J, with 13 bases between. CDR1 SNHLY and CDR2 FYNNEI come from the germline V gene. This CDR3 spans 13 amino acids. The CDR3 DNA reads TGTGCCCGACAGGAGAGGCCTGGAAACACCATATATTTT. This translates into CARQERPGNTIYF. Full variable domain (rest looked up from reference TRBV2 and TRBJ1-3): EPEVTQTPSHQVTQMGQEVILRCVPISNHLYFYWYRQILGQKVEFLVSFYNNEISEKSEIFDDQFSVERPDGSNFTLKIRSTKLEDSAMYFCARQERPGNTIYFGEGSWLTVV.

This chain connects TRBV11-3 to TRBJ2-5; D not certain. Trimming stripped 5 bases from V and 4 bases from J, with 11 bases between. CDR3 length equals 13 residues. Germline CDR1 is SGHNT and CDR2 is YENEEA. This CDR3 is CASSRLNGETQYF. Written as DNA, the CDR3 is TGTGCCAGCAGCCGCCTCAACGGAGAGACCCAGTACTTC.

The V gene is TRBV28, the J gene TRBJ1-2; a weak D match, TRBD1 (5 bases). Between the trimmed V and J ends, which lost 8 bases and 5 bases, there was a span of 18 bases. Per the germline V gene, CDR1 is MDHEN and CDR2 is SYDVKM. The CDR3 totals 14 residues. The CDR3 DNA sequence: TGTGCCAGCGCCTCCATGGACGGGGGTTATGGCTACACCTTC. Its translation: CASASMDGGYGYTF.

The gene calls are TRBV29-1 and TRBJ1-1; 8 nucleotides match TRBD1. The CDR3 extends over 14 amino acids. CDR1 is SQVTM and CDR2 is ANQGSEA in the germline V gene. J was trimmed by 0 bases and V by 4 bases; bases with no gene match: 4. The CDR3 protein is CSVARTGMNTEAFF. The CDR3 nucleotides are TGCAGCGTTGCCCGGACAGGGATGAACACTGAAGCTTTCTTT.

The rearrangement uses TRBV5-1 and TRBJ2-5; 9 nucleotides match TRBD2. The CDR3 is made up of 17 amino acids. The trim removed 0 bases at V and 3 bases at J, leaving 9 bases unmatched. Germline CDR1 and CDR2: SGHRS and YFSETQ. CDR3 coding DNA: TGCGCCAGCAGCTTGGATCCTAGCGGGAATACCAAAGAGACCCAGTACTTC. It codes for CASSLDPSGNTKETQYF.

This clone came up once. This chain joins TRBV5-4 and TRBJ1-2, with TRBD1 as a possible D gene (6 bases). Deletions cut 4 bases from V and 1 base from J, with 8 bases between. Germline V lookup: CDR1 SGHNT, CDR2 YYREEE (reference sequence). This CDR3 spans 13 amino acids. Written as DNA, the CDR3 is TGTGCCAGCAGCCCGGACAGTAACTATGGCTACACCTTC. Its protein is CASSPDSNYGYTF.

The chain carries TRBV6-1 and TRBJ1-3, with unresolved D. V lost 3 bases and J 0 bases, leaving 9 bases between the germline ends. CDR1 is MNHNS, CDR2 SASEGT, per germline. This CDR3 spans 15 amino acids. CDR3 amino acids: CASSENWSSGNTIYF. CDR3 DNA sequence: TGTGCCAGCAGTGAGAACTGGAGCTCTGGAAACACCATATATTTT.

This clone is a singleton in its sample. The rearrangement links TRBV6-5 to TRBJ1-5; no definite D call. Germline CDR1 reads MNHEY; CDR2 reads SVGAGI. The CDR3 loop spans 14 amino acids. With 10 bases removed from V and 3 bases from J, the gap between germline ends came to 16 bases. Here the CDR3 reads CAIQPLTLNQPQHF. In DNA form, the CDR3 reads TGTGCCATCCAGCCGTTGACACTCAATCAGCCCCAGCATTTT.

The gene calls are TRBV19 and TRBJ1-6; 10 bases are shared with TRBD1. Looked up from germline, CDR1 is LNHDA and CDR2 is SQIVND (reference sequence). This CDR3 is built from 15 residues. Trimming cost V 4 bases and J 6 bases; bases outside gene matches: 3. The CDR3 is CASSTGQGFNSPLHF. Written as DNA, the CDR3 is TGTGCCAGTAGTACGGGACAGGGGTTTAATTCACCCCTCCACTTT.

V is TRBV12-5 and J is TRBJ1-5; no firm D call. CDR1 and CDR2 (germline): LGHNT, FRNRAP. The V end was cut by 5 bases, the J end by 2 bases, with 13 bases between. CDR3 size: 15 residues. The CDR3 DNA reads TGTGCTAGTGGTCCCCAAACCGGGGGCAATCAGCCCCAGCATTTT. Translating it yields CASGPQTGGNQPQHF.

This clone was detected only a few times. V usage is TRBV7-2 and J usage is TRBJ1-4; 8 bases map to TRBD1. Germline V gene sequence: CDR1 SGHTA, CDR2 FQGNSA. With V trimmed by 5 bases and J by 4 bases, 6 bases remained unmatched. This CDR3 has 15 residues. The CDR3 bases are TGTGCCAGCAGCCCAGGGACAGGCCTTAATGAAAAACTGTTTTTT. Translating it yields CASSPGTGLNEKLFF.

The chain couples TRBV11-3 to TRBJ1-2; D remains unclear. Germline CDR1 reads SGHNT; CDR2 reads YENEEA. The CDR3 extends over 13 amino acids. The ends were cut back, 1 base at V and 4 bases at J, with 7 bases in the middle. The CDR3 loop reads CASSLASGYGYTF. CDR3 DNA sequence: TGTGCCAGCAGCTTAGCGTCAGGCTATGGCTACACCTTC.

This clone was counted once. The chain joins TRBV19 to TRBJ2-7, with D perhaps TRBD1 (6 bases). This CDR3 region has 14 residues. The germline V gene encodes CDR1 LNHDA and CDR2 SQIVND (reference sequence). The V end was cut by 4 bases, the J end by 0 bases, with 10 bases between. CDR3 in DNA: TGTGCCAGTAGTAAAGACAGGCTCTCCTACGAGCAGTACTTC. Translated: CASSKDRLSYEQYF.

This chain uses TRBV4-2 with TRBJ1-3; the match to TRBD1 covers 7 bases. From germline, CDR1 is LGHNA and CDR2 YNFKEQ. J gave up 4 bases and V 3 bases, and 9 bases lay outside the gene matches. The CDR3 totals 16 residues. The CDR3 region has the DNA TGTGCCAGCAGCCAGACCCACAGGGGTTCAGGAAACACCATATATTTT. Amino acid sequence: CASSQTHRGSGNTIYF.

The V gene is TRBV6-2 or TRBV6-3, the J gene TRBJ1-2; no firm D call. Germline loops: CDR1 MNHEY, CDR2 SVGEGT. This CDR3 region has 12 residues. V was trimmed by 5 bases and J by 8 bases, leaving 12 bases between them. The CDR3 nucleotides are TGTGCCAGCAGTCCCCGAGGATGGGGCTACACCTTC. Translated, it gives CASSPRGWGYTF.

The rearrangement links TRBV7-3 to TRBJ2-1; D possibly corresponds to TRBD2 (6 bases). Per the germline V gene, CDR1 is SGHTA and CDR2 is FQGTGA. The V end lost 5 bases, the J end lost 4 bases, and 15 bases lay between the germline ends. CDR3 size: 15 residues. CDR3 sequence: CASSAASASYNEQFF. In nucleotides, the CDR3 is TGTGCCAGCAGCGCCGCTAGCGCCTCTTACAATGAGCAGTTCTTC.

For the CDR3, the DNA is TGTGCCAGTAGTTTGGGGAGGAATCAGCCCCAGCATTTT. Amino acids: CASSLGRNQPQHF. The chain recombines TRBV19 with TRBJ1-5; D call uncertain. There are 13 residues in the CDR3. V lost 5 bases and J 4 bases, leaving 9 bases between the germline ends. Germline V lookup: CDR1 LNHDA, CDR2 SQIVND (reference sequence).

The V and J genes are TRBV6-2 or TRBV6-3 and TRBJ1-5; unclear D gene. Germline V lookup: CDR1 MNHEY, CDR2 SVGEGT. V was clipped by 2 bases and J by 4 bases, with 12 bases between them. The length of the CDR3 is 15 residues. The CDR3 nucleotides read TGTGCCAGCAGTTACCTCAGGCGCGCAAATCAGCCCCAGCATTTT. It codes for CASSYLRRANQPQHF.

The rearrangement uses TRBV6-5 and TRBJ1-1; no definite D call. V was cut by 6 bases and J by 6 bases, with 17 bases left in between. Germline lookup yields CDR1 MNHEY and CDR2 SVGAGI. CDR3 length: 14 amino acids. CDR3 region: CASSLLGGRAEAFF. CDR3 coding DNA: TGTGCCAGCAGCTTACTGGGTGGGAGGGCTGAAGCTTTCTTT.

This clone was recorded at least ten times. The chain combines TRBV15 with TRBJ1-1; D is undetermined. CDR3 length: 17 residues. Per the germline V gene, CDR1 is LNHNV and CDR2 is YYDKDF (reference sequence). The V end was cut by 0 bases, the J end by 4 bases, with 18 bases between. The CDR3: CATSRERAGGRRTEAFF. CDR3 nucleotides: TGTGCCACCAGCAGAGAGCGGGCAGGCGGGCGTCGCACTGAAGCTTTCTTT.

The DNA of the CDR3 is TGTGCCACCAGTGATCGGCTAGCGGGGAACTCCTACAATGAGCAGTTCTTC. It is translated as CATSDRLAGNSYNEQFF. The chain uses TRBV24-1 and TRBJ2-1, with 9 bases aligning to TRBD2. The V gene's germline CDR1 is KGHDR and CDR2 SFDVKD. V trimming: 3 bases; J trimming: 0 bases; junction bases outside the gene matches: 5. The CDR3 runs 17 residues.

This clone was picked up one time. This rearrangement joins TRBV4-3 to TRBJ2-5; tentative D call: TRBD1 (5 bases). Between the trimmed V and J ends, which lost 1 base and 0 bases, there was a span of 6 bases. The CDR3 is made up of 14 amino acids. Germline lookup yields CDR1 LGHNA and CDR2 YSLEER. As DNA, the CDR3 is TGCGCCAGCAGCCAAGGACAGTACCAAGAGACCCAGTACTTC. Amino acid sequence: CASSQGQYQETQYF.

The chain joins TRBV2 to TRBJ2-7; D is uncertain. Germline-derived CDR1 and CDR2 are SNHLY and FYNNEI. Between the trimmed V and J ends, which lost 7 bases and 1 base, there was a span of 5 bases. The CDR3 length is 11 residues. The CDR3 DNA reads TGTGCCAGCATCCGGTCCTACGAGCAGTACTTC. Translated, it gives CASIRSYEQYF.

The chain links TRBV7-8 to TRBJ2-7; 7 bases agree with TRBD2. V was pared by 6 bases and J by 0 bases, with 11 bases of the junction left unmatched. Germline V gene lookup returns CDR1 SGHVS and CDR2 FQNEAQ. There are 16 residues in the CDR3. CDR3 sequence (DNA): TGTGCCAGCAGACCGTCAACTAGCGTTAGCTCCTACGAGCAGTACTTC. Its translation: CASRPSTSVSSYEQYF.